Each of the 5 T cell receptor beta chains below was sequenced from the same sample in a study of T cells in Graves' hyperthyroidism and ophthalmopathy (dated by TCRdb to between 2018 and 2021). The library was generated by multiplex PCR. Sequencing took place on an Illumina HiSeq 2000. TCR beta CDR3 regions were amplified from RNA transcripts. A first-round RT-PCR of the TCR CDR3 used the HTBI primer set with the Qiagen OneStep RT-PCR kit. TCRdb redid the processing of the public reads, applying fastp at Q25 and MiXCR, and retained in-frame beta chains. Every entry covers one CDR3 protein and lists the most common genes and DNA from its rows. For this sample there are some 320,000 distinct CDR3 sequences; about an eighth appear just once. The ten largest clones represent roughly 35% of the sample. Sequencing was performed on blood. The source of these receptors is a woman aged 40 to 50 with Graves' ophthalmopathy.

A note on this clonotype: Just one base apart from a much larger clone, this may be a read error. The conserved final phenylalanine or tryptophan is absent from the CDR3, which likely points to a read error. This sequence joins TRBV6-1 and TRBJ1-1, with TRBD1 matching over 7 bases. Germline V gene sequence: CDR1 MNHNS, CDR2 SASEGT. The CDR3 is made up of 14 amino acids. Trimming removed 6 bases from V and 4 bases from J; junction bases left unmatched: 8. CDR3 coding DNA: TGTGCCAGCAGAAAAATGACAGGGATCACTGAAGCTTTCTAT. Translation gives CASRKMTGITEAFY.

There are a few counts of this clonotype. This chain links TRBV12-3 or TRBV12-4 with TRBJ1-6, with D possibly being TRBD1 (5 bases). Trimming took 2 bases from V and 8 from J, leaving 10 bases between them. The CDR3 runs to 14 residues. The CDR3 DNA reads TGTGCCAGCAGTTTACAGGGAGGGTATTCACCCCTCCACTTT. Amino acids: CASSLQGGYSPLHF.

This clonotype was observed a single time. The J gene is TRBJ1-2, the V gene TRBV4-1, with a possible D match to TRBD1 (6 bases). The germline gives CDR1 MGHRA, CDR2 YSYEKL. The V end lost 4 bases, the J end lost 4 bases, and 16 bases lay between the germline ends. The CDR3 totals 15 residues. Here the CDR3 reads CASSPRDTLSYGYTF. DNA for the CDR3: TGCGCCAGCAGCCCCCGGGACACCCTATCCTATGGCTACACCTTC.

This clonotype was recorded a few times. The rearrangement uses TRBV24-1 and TRBJ2-2, with D tentatively TRBD2 (7 bases). Trimming shortened V by 2 bases and J by 4 bases, and 13 bases separated the two germline ends. Germline V gene sequence: CDR1 KGHDR, CDR2 SFDVKD. The CDR3 runs 16 residues. As DNA, the CDR3 is TGTGCCACCAGTGATTCCGGGGGGCTTGGCACCGGGGAGCTGTTTTTT. This codes for CATSDSGGLGTGELFF.

This clonotype occurred many times. V and J are TRBV7-2 and TRBJ2-7; 10 bases are shared with TRBD2. Losses at the gene ends were 0 bases for V and 2 bases for J; bases not matched to a gene: 1. The CDR3 totals 15 residues. Germline V gene sequence: CDR1 SGHTA, CDR2 FQGNSA. The CDR3 DNA reads as TGTGCCAGCAGCTTAGCTAGCGGGAGGACCTACGAGCAGTACTTC. It specifies CASSLASGRTYEQYF.